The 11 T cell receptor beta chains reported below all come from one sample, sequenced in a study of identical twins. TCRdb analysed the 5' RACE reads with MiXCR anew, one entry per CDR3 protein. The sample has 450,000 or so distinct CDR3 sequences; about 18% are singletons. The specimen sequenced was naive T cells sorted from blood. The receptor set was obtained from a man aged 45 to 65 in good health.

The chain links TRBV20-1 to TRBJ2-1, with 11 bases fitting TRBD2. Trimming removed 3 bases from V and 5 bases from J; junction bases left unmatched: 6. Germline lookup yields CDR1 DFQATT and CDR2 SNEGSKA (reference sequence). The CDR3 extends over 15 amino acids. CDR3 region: CSASIGTSGNNEQFF. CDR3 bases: TGCAGTGCTAGCATCGGGACTAGCGGCAACAATGAGCAGTTCTTC.

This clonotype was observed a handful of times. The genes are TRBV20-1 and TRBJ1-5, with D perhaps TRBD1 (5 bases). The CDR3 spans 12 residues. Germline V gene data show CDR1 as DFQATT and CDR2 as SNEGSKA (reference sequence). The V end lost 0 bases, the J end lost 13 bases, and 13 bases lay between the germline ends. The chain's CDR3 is CSARDRGGAQHF. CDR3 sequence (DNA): TGCAGTGCTAGAGATCGGGGAGGGGCGCAGCATTTT.

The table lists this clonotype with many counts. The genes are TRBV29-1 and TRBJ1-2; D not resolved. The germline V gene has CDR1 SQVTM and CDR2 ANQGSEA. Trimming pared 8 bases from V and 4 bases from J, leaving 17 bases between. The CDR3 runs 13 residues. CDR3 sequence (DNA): TGCAGCTCACCGGACCCTTCGGGCTATGGCTACACCTTC. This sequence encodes CSSPDPSGYGYTF.

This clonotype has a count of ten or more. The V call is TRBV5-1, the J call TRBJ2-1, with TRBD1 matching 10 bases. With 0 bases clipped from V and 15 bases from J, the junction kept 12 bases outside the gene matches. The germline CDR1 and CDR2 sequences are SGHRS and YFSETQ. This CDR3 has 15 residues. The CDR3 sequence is CASSLAGQGRPGGFF. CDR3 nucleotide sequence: TGCGCCAGCAGCTTGGCGGGACAGGGGAGGCCAGGGGGGTTCTTC.

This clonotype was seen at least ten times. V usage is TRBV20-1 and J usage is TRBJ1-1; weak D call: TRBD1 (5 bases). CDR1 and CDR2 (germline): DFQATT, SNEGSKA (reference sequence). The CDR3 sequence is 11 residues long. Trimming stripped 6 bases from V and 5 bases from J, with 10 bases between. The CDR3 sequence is CSALSGTEAFF. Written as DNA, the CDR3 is TGCAGTGCCCTTTCAGGGACTGAAGCTTTCTTT.

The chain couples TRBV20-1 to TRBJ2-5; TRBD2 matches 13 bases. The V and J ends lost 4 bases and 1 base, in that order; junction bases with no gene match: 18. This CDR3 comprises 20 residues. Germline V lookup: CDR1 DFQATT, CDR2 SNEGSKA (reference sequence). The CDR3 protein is CSAKSHPGLAGDVGQETQYF. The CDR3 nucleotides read TGCAGTGCTAAGTCCCACCCCGGACTAGCGGGAGACGTGGGCCAAGAGACCCAGTACTTC.

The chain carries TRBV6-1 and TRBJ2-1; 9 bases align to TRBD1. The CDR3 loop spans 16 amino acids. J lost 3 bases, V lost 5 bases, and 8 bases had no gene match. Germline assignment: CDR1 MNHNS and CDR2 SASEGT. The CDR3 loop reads CASSTLDRGYYNEQFF. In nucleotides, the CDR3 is TGTGCCAGCAGTACGCTCGACAGGGGGTACTACAATGAGCAGTTCTTC.

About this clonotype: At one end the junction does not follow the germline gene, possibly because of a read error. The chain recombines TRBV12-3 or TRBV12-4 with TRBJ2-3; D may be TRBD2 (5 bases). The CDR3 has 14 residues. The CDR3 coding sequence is TGTGCCAGCAGTCTAGCCCCGTTTACAGATACGCAGTATTTT. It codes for CASSLAPFTDTQYF.

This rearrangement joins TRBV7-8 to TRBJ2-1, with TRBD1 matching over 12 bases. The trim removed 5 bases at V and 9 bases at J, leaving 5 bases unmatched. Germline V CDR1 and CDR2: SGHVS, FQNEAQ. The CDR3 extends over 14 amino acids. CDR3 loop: CASSPGTGGSEQFF. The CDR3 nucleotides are TGTGCCAGCAGCCCGGGGACAGGGGGCAGTGAGCAGTTCTTC.

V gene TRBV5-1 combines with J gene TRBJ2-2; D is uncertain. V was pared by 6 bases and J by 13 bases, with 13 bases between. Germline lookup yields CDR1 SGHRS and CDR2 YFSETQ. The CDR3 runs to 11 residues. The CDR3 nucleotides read TGCGCCAGCATTCCACTGGGGTGGCTGTTTTTT. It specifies CASIPLGWLFF.

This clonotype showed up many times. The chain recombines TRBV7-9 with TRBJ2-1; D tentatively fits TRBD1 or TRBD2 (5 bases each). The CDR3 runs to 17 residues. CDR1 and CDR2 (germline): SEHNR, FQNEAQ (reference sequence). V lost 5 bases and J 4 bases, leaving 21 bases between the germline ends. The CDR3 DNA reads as TGTGCCAGCAGCATATACGTCGGGGCCCTCCCTTACAATGAGCAGTTCTTC. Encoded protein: CASSIYVGALPYNEQFF.